This TCR beta chain was sequenced in a study of CD8 T cells in ankylosing spondylitis. 5'-RACE, quantitative and with molecular barcodes, yielded the TCR beta libraries. From the 5' RACE reads, TCRdb called clonotypes with MiXCR, one entry per CDR3 protein. The sample comprises roughly 130,000 distinct CDR3 sequences, about 7% of which are singletons, and 12% rests with the top ten. V gave up 5 bases and J gave up 9 bases; unmatched junction bases: 11. The CDR3 spans 15 residues. Germline values: CDR1 SEHNR, CDR2 FQNEAQ (reference sequence). This clonotype was counted a few times. The sequence was obtained from a male donor with ankylosing spondylitis or in good health (not recorded which). The chain joins TRBV7-9 to TRBJ2-1, with 9 bases fitting TRBD2. The specimen was blood, either unsorted or a sorted T cell fraction (not recorded which). The CDR3 sequence: CASSPPAGGPREQFF. In DNA form, the CDR3 reads TGTGCCAGCAGCCCACCCGCGGGAGGGCCTCGTGAGCAGTTCTTC.